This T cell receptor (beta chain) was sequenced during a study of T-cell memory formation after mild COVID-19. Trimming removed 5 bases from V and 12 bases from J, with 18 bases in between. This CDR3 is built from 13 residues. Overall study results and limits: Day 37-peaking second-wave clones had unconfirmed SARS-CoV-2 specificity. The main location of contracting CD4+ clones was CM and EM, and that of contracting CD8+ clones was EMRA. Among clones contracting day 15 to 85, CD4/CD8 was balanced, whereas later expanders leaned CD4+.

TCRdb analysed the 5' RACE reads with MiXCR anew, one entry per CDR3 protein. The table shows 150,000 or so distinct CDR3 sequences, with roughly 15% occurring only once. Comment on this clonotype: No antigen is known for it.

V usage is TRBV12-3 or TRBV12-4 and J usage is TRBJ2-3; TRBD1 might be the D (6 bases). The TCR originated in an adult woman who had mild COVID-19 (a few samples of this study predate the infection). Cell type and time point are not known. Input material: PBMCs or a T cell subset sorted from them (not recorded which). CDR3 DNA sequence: TGTGCCAGCAGTCCACAGGGTAGTTTGCCCCAGTATTTT. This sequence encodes CASSPQGSLPQYF.